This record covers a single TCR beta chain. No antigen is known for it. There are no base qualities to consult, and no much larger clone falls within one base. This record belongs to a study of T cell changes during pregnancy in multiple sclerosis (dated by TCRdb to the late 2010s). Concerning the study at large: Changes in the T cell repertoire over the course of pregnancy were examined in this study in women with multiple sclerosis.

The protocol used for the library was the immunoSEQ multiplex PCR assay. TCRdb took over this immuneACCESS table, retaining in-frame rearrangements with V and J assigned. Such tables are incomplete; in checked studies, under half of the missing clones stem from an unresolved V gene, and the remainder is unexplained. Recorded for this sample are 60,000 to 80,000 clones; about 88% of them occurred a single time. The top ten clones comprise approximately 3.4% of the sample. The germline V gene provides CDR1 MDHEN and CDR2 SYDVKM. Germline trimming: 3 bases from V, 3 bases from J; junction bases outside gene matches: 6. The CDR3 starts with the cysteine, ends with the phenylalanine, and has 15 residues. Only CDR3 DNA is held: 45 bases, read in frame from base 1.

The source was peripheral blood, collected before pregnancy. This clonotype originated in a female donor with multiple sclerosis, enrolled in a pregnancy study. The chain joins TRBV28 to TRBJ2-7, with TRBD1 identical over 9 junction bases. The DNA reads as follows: TGTGCCAGCAGTTTCGTGGGGACAGGGCACTACGAGCAGTACTTC. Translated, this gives CASSFVGTGHYEQYF.